This entry is about one TCR beta chain. Unmatched junction bases numbered 5, after V lost 2 bases and J lost 3 bases. The CDR3 loop spans 15 amino acids. From germline, CDR1 is SGHDT and CDR2 YYEEEE. Here immunoSEQ multiplex PCR was the method, and the copy in TCRdb shows in-frame clones only, minus some. The sample lists tens of thousands of clones, approximately 90% occurring once. The sample is drawn from a study of T cell changes during pregnancy in multiple sclerosis. The clonotype comes from a female donor with multiple sclerosis, enrolled in a pregnancy study. The chain employs TRBV5-6 and TRBJ2-7, with TRBD1 identical over 10 bases. The material sequenced was CD8+ T cells from peripheral blood mononuclear cells, taken in the second trimester of pregnancy. The CDR3 DNA sequence: TGTGCCAGCAGCTTCGGGACAGGGGAAGTCTACGAGCAGTACTTC. It codes for CASSFGTGEVYEQYF. Complete variable domain (other parts from reference TRBV5-6 and TRBJ2-7): DAGVTQSPTHLIKTRGQQVTLRCSPKSGHDTVSWYQQALGQGPQFIFQYYEEEERQRGNFPDRFSGHQFPNYSSELNVNALLLGDSALYLCASSFGTGEVYEQYFGPGTRLTVT.